This is a list of T cell receptor beta chains from one sample in a study of blood T cell repertoires in COVID-19. Assay used: immunoSEQ multiplex PCR; TCRdb lists only in-frame clones, some missing. The sample gives under 250,000 clones, around nine tenths of which show up once; 0.8% to 1% is in the top ten. What was sequenced was peripheral blood. The origin of the receptors is a man aged 60 to 69 with COVID-19, enrolled during active disease. Both conserved end residues are part of each CDR3. D genes are given only for firm matches. Some rows have no size entry. The others give once, few or many, or a class for an expanded clone.

length	V	J	D	size	CDR3	DNA
14	TRBV5-4	TRBJ2-7	-	-	CASSRDRFSYEQYF	TGTGCCAGCAGTCGTGACAGGTTCTCCTACGAGCAGTACTTC
15	TRBV6-5	TRBJ2-7	-	-	CASSYSSQGSYEQYF	TGTGCCAGCAGTTACTCGAGCCAGGGGAGCTACGAGCAGTACTTC
14	TRBV5-1	TRBJ1-2	TRBD1	once	CASSADGTANGYTF	TGCGCCAGCAGCGCGGACGGGACAGCCAATGGCTACACCTTC
15	TRBV18	TRBJ1-2	TRBD1	-	CASSPPVQGAYGYTF	TGTGCCAGCTCACCACCGGTTCAGGGGGCGTATGGCTACACCTTC
17	TRBV21-1	TRBJ2-3	-	-	CASSAARGGWVADTQYF	TGTGCCAGCAGCGCGGCCAGGGGCGGGTGGGTGGCAGATACGCAGTATTTT
15	TRBV6-5	TRBJ1-6	-	-	CASSSLPEHNSPLHF	TGTGCCAGCAGTTCCCTCCCTGAGCATAATTCACCCCTCCACTTT
15	TRBV4-1	TRBJ2-7	-	-	CASSQGVAVSYEQYF	TGCGCCAGCAGCCAAGGGGTAGCGGTCTCCTACGAGCAGTACTTC
15	TRBV14	TRBJ2-7	-	-	CASSQEIRERDEQYF	TGTGCCAGCAGCCAAGAGATCCGGGAACGAGACGAGCAGTACTTC
15	TRBV28	TRBJ1-2	-	-	CASSPGGARGYGYTF	TGTGCCAGCAGTCCCGGGGGGGCGCGAGGCTATGGCTACACCTTC
16	TRBV5-1	TRBJ1-1	TRBD1	-	CASSLISGTVNTEAFF	TGCGCCAGCAGCTTGATCTCCGGGACAGTGAACACTGAAGCTTTCTTT
13	TRBV7-2	TRBJ1-5	-	-	CASSTRTNQPQHF	TGTGCCAGCAGCACCCGGACAAATCAGCCCCAGCATTTT
16	TRBV5-1	TRBJ2-4	TRBD1	-	CASSLGQGLAKNIQYF	TGCGCCAGCAGTCTCGGACAGGGCTTAGCCAAAAACATTCAGTACTTC
16	TRBV6-5	TRBJ1-3	-	-	CASSYSTGSSGNTIYF	TGTGCCAGCAGTTACTCGACTGGGAGTTCTGGAAACACCATATATTTT
15	TRBV11-2	TRBJ2-7	TRBD1	-	CASSSRRGHSYEQYF	TGTGCCAGCAGCTCCCGAAGGGGGCACTCCTACGAGCAGTACTTC
15	TRBV3-1/TRBV3-2	TRBJ1-5	-	-	CASSPQGSSNQPQHF	TGTGCCAGCAGTCCACAGGGCTCTAGCAATCAGCCCCAGCATTTT
11	TRBV29-1	TRBJ2-1	TRBD2	-	CSVQLATEQFF	TGCAGCGTTCAACTAGCGACTGAGCAGTTCTTC
17	TRBV6-1	TRBJ2-3	TRBD2	-	CASSERRTSGAADTQYF	TGTGCCAGCAGTGAAAGACGGACTAGCGGGGCGGCAGATACGCAGTATTTT
15	TRBV24-1	TRBJ1-2	TRBD1	-	CATSDLRDRENGYTF	TGTGCCACCAGTGATTTGAGGGACAGGGAAAATGGCTACACCTTC
15	TRBV19	TRBJ1-2	TRBD1	-	CASHSWGQLNYGYTF	TGTGCCAGTCACTCCTGGGGACAGCTTAACTATGGCTACACCTTC
13	TRBV18	TRBJ1-1	-	-	CASSRSMNTEAFF	TGTGCCAGCTCTCGGAGTATGAACACTGAAGCTTTCTTT
12	TRBV25-1	TRBJ1-2	-	once	CASSRTGYGYTF	TGTGCCAGCAGCCGAACAGGGTACGGCTACACCTTC
16	TRBV3-1/TRBV3-2	TRBJ1-2	-	-	CASSQGTSRRNYGYTF	TGTGCCAGCAGCCAAGGGACAAGCCGACGAAACTATGGCTACACCTTC
14	TRBV29-1	TRBJ2-3	-	-	CSYMRAGITDTQYF	TGCAGCTATATGAGGGCGGGGATCACAGATACGCAGTATTTT
13	TRBV10-3	TRBJ1-5	TRBD1	-	CAISTQGDQPQHF	TGTGCCATCAGTACCCAGGGGGATCAGCCCCAGCATTTT
14	TRBV2	TRBJ2-7	TRBD1	-	CASSIGTGSREQYF	TGTGCCAGCAGTATCGGGACAGGGTCTCGCGAGCAGTACTTC
14	TRBV25-1	TRBJ1-1	-	-	CASSESSGWPEAFF	TGTGCCAGCAGTGAGTCCTCGGGGTGGCCTGAAGCTTTCTTT
16	TRBV21-1	TRBJ1-1	-	-	CASSKRQGVTNTEAFF	TGTGCCAGCAGCAAAAGACAGGGGGTTACGAACACTGAAGCTTTCTTT
15	TRBV5-1	TRBJ2-3	-	-	CASSLSRGASDTQYF	TGCGCCAGCAGCTTATCGCGGGGAGCCTCCGATACGCAGTATTTT
17	TRBV18	TRBJ1-2	-	-	CASSQYQDTTANYGYTF	TGTGCCAGCTCACAGTACCAGGACACTACAGCCAACTATGGCTACACCTTC
16	TRBV3-1/TRBV3-2	TRBJ1-3	TRBD1	-	CASSRTGTVSGNTIYF	TGTGCCAGCAGCCGTACCGGGACAGTCTCTGGAAACACCATATATTTT
15	TRBV28	TRBJ1-6	TRBD1	-	CASSWGQAPGSPLHF	TGTGCCAGCAGTTGGGGACAGGCCCCTGGGTCACCCCTCCACTTT
15	TRBV18	TRBJ2-2	TRBD1	-	CASSLGQVSGGELFF	TGTGCCAGCTCATTGGGACAGGTCAGCGGCGGGGAGCTGTTTTTT
12	TRBV12-5	TRBJ2-7	-	-	CAEGLRAYEQYF	TGTGCCGAGGGACTTAGGGCCTACGAGCAGTACTTC
15	TRBV2	TRBJ2-3	-	-	CASNLLGASTDTQYF	TGTGCCAGCAATCTTTTGGGGGCTAGCACAGATACGCAGTATTTT
19	TRBV20-1	TRBJ2-1	TRBD2	-	CSASDDRVAGQSSYNEQFF	TGCAGTGCTAGTGACGACCGGGTAGCGGGCCAGAGCTCCTACAATGAGCAGTTCTTC
14	TRBV24-1	TRBJ2-2	TRBD2	-	CATRGGRGTGELFF	TGTGCCACCAGAGGCGGGAGAGGCACCGGGGAGCTGTTTTTT
11	TRBV20-1	TRBJ2-2	-	-	CSAPRNGELFF	TGCAGTGCGCCGAGGAACGGGGAGCTGTTTTTT
15	TRBV7-2	TRBJ2-2	-	-	CASSLYGVNTGELFF	TGTGCCAGCAGCTTATACGGGGTCAACACCGGGGAGCTGTTTTTT
15	TRBV9	TRBJ2-3	-	-	CASSVGPSRGDTQYF	TGTGCCAGCAGCGTAGGACCCAGCCGGGGGGATACGCAGTATTTT
14	TRBV7-6	TRBJ1-2	TRBD1	-	CASSLETGGWGYTF	TGTGCCAGCAGCTTAGAAACAGGGGGCTGGGGCTACACCTTC
14	TRBV6-5	TRBJ1-1	-	-	CASSLTRGSTEAFF	TGTGCCAGCAGTTTAACGCGGGGGAGCACTGAAGCTTTCTTT
15	TRBV28	TRBJ2-7	TRBD1	-	CASSLMGQGVHEQYF	TGTGCCAGCAGTTTGATGGGACAGGGAGTACACGAGCAGTACTTC